The clone carrying this T cell receptor beta chain was detected ten times or more. Trimming shortened V by 3 bases and J by 1 base, and 2 bases separated the two germline ends. The CDR3 consists of 12 residues. Germline V gene data show CDR1 as SGHAT and CDR2 as FQNNGV. The sample comes from a study of TIL therapy for anti-PD-1-resistant metastatic lung cancer. Study details: Tumors were harvested before any PD-1/PD-L1 blockade.

Time point reported: pre-treatment sample, taken before nivolumab and TIL therapy. This was the immunoSEQ v3 assay. Sequenced by immunoSEQ multiplex PCR; TCRdb stores in-frame clones only, minus some. Among around 59,000 clones listed, roughly 69% were seen once. The sequence derives from a person between 25 and 80 years old with non-small cell lung cancer. The source was blood, collected at baseline. V gene TRBV11-2 combines with J gene TRBJ2-3; D remains unclear. The CDR3 protein is CASSFGTDTQYF. CDR3 in DNA: TGTGCCAGCAGCTTCGGCACAGATACGCAGTATTTT.